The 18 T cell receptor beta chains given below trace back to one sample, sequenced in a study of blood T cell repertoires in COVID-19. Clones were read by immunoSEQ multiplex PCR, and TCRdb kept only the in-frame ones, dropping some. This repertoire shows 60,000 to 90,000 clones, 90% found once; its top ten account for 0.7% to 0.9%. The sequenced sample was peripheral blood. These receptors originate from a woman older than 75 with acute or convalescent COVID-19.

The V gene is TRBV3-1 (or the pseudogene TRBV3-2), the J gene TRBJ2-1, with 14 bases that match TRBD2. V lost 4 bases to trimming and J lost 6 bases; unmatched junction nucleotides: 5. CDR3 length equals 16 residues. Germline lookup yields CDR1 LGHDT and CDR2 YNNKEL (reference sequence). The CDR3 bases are TGTGCCAGCAGCCCGGGACTAGCGGGAGCAGGCAATGAGCAGTTCTTC. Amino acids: CASSPGLAGAGNEQFF.

The CDR3 coding sequence is TGTGCCAGCTCACCAGCTGAGGTGGGAGGCGCTTATGGCTACACCTTC. This codes for CASSPAEVGGAYGYTF. This chain links TRBV18 with TRBJ1-2, with D hard to call. V was cut by 2 bases and J by 5 bases, with 18 bases left in between. Looked up from germline, CDR1 is KGHSH and CDR2 is LQKENI. CDR3 length equals 16 residues.

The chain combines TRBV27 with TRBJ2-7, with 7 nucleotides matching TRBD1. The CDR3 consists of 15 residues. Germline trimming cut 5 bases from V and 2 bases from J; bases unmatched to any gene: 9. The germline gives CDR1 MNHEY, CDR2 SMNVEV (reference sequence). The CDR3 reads CASSLKTGSPYEQYF. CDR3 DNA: TGTGCCAGCAGTCTTAAGACAGGGAGCCCCTACGAGCAGTACTTC.

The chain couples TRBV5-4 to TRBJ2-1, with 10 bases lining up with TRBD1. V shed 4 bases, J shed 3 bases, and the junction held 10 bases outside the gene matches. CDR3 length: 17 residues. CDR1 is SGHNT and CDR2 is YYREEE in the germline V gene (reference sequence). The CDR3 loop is CASSRDPGTGVYNEQFF. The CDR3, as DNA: TGTGCCAGCAGCCGAGATCCCGGGACAGGGGTCTACAATGAGCAGTTCTTC.

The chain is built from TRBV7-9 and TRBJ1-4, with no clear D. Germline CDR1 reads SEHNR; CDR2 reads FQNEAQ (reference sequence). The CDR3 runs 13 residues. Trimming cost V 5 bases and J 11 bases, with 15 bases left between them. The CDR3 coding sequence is TGTGCCAGCAGCCTCGGGCGGTCGGGGAAACTGTTTTTT. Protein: CASSLGRSGKLFF.

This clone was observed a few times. CDR3 amino acids: CASSLAGGAQETQYF. The DNA of the CDR3 is TGTGCCAGCAGCTTAGCTGGCGGGGCCCAAGAGACCCAGTACTTC. The chain uses TRBV7-2 and TRBJ2-5, with a tentative D call TRBD2 (6 bases). In germline, CDR1 is SGHTA, CDR2 FQGNSA. The CDR3 runs 15 residues. V was trimmed by 0 bases and J by 1 base, leaving 9 bases between them.

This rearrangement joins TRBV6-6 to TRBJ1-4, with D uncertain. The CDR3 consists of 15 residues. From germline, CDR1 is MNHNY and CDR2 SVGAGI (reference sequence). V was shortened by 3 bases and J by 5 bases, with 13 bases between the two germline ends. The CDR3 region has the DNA TGTGCCAGCAGTTATGAAGGAAGCAGGAATGAAAAACTGTTTTTT. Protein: CASSYEGSRNEKLFF.

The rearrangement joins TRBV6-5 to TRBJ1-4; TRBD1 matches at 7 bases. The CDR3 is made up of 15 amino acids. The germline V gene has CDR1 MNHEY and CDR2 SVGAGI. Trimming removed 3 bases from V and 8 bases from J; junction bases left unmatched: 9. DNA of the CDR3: TGTGCCAGCAGTTATAGGGGACAGCGGTACGAAAAACTGTTTTTT. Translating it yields CASSYRGQRYEKLFF.

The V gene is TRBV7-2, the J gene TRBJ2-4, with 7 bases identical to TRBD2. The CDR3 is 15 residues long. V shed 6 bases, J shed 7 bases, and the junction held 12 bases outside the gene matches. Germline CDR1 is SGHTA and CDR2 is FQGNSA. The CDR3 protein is CASRWEGADRNIQYF. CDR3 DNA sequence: TGTGCCAGCAGATGGGAGGGAGCAGATCGGAACATTCAGTACTTC.

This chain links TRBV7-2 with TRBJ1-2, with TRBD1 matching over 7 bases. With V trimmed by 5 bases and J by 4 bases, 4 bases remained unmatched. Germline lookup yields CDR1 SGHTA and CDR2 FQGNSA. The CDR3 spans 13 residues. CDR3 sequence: CASSPGQPYGYTF. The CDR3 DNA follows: TGTGCCAGCAGCCCGGGACAGCCCTATGGCTACACCTTC. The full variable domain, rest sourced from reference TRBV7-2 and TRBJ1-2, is GAGVSQSPSNKVTEKGKDVELRCDPISGHTALYWYRQSLGQGLEFLIYFQGNSAPDKSGLPSDRFSAERTGGSVSTLTIQRTQQEDSAVYLCASSPGQPYGYTFGSGTRLTVV.

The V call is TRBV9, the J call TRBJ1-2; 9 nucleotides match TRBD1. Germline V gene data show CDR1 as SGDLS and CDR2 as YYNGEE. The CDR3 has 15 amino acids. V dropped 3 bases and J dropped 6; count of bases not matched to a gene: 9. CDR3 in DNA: TGTGCCAGCAGCGAGGGACAGGGAGTTTTCGATGGCTACACCTTC. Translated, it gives CASSEGQGVFDGYTF.

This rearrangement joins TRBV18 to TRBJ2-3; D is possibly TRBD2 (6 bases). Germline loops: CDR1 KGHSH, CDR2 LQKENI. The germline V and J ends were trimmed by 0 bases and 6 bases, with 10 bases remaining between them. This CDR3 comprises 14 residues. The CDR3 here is CASSPPVRDDTQYF. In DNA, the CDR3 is TGTGCCAGCTCACCACCAGTGCGGGACGATACGCAGTATTTT.

The DNA of the CDR3 is TGTGCCAGCAGTGACGTAGGGGACAGGGGCTATGAGCAGTTCTTC. Translated: CASSDVGDRGYEQFF. This chain links TRBV25-1 with TRBJ2-1; TRBD1 matches 10 bases. The trim removed 3 bases at V and 8 bases at J, leaving 7 bases unmatched. Germline lookup yields CDR1 MGHDK and CDR2 SYGVNS. The length of the CDR3 is 15 residues. The entire variable domain, with the rest obtained from reference TRBV25-1 and TRBJ2-1, is as follows: EADIYQTPRYLVIGTGKKITLECSQTMGHDKMYWYQQDPGMELHLIHYSYGVNSTEKGDLSSESTVSRIRTEHFPLTLESARPSHTSQYLCASSDVGDRGYEQFFGPGTRLTVL.

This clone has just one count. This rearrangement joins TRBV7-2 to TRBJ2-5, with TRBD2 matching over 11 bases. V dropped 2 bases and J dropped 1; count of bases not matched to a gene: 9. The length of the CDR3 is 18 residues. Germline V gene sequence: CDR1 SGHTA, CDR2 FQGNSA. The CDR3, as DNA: TGTGCCAGCAGCTTAAAGCTAGCGGGGGGTAGAAGCCAAGAGACCCAGTACTTC. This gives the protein CASSLKLAGGRSQETQYF.

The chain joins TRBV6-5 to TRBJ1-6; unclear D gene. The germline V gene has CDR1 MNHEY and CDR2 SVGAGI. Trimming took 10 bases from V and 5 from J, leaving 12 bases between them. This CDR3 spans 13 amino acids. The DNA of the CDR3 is TGTGCCACACAGACGGGAGATAATTCACCCCTCCACTTT. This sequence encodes CATQTGDNSPLHF.

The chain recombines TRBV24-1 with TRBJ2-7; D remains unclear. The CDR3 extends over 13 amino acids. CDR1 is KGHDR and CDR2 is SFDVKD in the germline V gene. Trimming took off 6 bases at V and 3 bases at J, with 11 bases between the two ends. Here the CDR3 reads CATSFGQNYEQYF. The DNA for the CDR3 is TGTGCCACCAGTTTTGGGCAGAACTACGAGCAGTACTTC.

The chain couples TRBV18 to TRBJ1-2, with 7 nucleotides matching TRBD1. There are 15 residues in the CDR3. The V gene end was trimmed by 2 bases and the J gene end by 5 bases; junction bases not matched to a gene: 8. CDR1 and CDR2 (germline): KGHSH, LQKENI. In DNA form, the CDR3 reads TGTGCCAGCTCACCAACCGACAGGGTCGCGTATGGCTACACCTTC. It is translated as CASSPTDRVAYGYTF.

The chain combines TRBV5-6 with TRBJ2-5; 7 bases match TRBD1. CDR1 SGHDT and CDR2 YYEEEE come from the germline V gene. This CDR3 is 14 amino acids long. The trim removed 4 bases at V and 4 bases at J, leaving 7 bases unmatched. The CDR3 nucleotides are TGTGCCAGCAGCCCCCTGGACAGGCGAGAGACCCAGTACTTC. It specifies CASSPLDRRETQYF.